This T cell receptor (beta chain) comes out of a study of OX40 agonist ivuxolimab in advanced cancers. About the research overall: About 42% of patients had received prior checkpoint inhibitor therapy. Three dose-escalation patients had partial responses: one with hepatocellular carcinoma and two with cutaneous melanoma. Study conclusions and caveats: CD4+ T cells averaged fewer expanded clones than CD8+ T cells. Also showing low normalized T-cell clonal expansion were some of the nonresponders.

About this clone: Its antigen is not identified.

Assay used: immunoSEQ multiplex PCR; TCRdb lists only in-frame clones, some missing. The profile shows just over 50,000 clones, 80% to 85% of them singletons. Germline V CDR1 and CDR2: LNHDA, SQIVND (reference sequence). The V and J ends lost 5 bases and 5 bases respectively, with 9 bases between them. The CDR3 runs to 12 residues. This specimen was CD4+ or CD8+ T cells sorted from blood, taken in a trial of the OX40 agonist ivuxolimab. This sequence was found in an adult with an advanced solid tumor such as melanoma, head and neck, liver or kidney cancer. The chain recombines TRBV19 with TRBJ2-5, with unresolved D. The CDR3 DNA reads as TGTGCCAGTAGTCTCGGGCAGGAGACCCAGTACTTC. It encodes CASSLGQETQYF.